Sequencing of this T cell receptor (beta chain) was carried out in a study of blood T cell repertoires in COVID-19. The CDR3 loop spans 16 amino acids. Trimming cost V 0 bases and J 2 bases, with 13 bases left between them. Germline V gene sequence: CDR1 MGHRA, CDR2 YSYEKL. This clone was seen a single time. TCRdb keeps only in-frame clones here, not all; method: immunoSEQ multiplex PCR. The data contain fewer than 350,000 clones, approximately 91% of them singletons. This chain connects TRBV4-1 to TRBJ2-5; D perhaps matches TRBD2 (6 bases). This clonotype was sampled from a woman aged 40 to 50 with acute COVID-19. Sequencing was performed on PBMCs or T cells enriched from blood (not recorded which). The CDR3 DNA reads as TGCGCCAGCAGCCAAGAGTTGGGGGGAGGACAAGAGACCCAGTACTTC. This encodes CASSQELGGGQETQYF.